These 10 T cell receptor beta chains originate from one sample sequenced in a study of blood T cell repertoires in COVID-19. Libraries were prepared by immunoSEQ multiplex PCR; TCRdb keeps only in-frame clonotypes and omits some of them. The sample carries 150,000 to 200,000 clones, over 80% recorded once. Material: peripheral blood. The source of these receptors is a woman in her seventies with COVID-19, enrolled during active disease.

The chain employs TRBV7-6 and TRBJ1-4, with 11 nucleotides matching TRBD1. Unmatched junction bases numbered 3, after V lost 3 bases and J lost 3 bases. CDR1 and CDR2 from the germline V gene are SGHVS and FNYEAQ. The CDR3 runs 16 residues. The CDR3 nucleotides are TGTGCCAGCAGCTTCGGACAGGGGGCGGCTAATGAAAAACTGTTTTTT. Its translation: CASSFGQGAANEKLFF.

V gene TRBV6-5 combines with J gene TRBJ1-3, with unresolved D. Trimming took off 8 bases at V and 1 base at J, with 15 bases between the two ends. Germline CDR1 is MNHEY and CDR2 is SVGAGI. This CDR3 region has 15 residues. In DNA, the CDR3 is TGTGCCAGCCGGGATGGCGGCGGGTCTGGAAACACCATATATTTT. This gives the protein CASRDGGGSGNTIYF.

The chain carries TRBV5-1 and TRBJ1-1; TRBD1 is a possible D gene (5 bases). CDR3 length: 15 amino acids. Germline V lookup: CDR1 SGHRS, CDR2 YFSETQ. Trimming took off 5 bases at V and 4 bases at J, with 18 bases between the two ends. CDR3 bases: TGCGCCAGCAGTCGGGCAAGGGGTGCGGTCACTGAAGCTTTCTTT. This encodes CASSRARGAVTEAFF.

The rearrangement uses TRBV28 and TRBJ2-7, with a tentative D call TRBD1 (6 bases). CDR3 length: 13 residues. The germline CDR1 and CDR2 sequences are MDHEN and SYDVKM. Trimming removed 5 bases at V and 4 bases at J, with 12 bases between. This CDR3 is CASSTLTGYEQYF. The CDR3 nucleotides read TGTGCCAGCAGTACTCTGACAGGATACGAGCAGTACTTC.

V is TRBV27 and J is TRBJ1-6; TRBD1 agrees at 11 bases. Trimming cost V 3 bases and J 10 bases; bases outside gene matches: 5. Germline CDR1 is MNHEY and CDR2 is SMNVEV (reference sequence). The CDR3 has 15 amino acids. The CDR3 DNA follows: TGTGCCAGCAGTTTTTCGGACAGGGGGCAATCACCCCTCCACTTT. It translates to CASSFSDRGQSPLHF.

The V gene is TRBV3-1 (or the pseudogene TRBV3-2), the J gene TRBJ2-5; D might be TRBD2 (5 bases). The germline CDR1 and CDR2 sequences are LGHDT and YNNKEL (reference sequence). V gave up 6 bases and J gave up 5 bases, with 10 bases separating them. The CDR3 is made up of 12 amino acids. The CDR3 bases are TGTGCCAGCAGACTGACGGGGGAGACCCAGTACTTC. This encodes CASRLTGETQYF.

This chain uses TRBV6-5 with TRBJ1-1; 7 nucleotides align to TRBD1. J gave up 1 base and V 6 bases, and 2 bases lay outside the gene matches. The CDR3 runs to 13 residues. Germline V gene data show CDR1 as MNHEY and CDR2 as SVGAGI. In DNA form, the CDR3 reads TGTGCCAGCAGGTGGACAGGGAACACTGAAGCTTTCTTT. This codes for CASRWTGNTEAFF.

The chain uses TRBV19 and TRBJ1-2; 11 nucleotides agree with TRBD1. CDR1 and CDR2 from the germline V gene are LNHDA and SQIVND (reference sequence). The V gene end was trimmed by 4 bases and the J gene end by 4 bases; junction bases not matched to a gene: 14. This CDR3 has 18 amino acids. CDR3 DNA sequence: TGTGCCAGTAGTACTGGACAGGGGGCGCACAGTCAAGCCTATGGCTACACCTTC. Protein product: CASSTGQGAHSQAYGYTF.

V usage is TRBV7-8 and J usage is TRBJ2-2; the match to TRBD2 covers 13 bases. J lost 7 bases, V lost 1 base, and 6 bases had no gene match. CDR3 length equals 17 residues. Germline lookup yields CDR1 SGHVS and CDR2 FQNEAQ. CDR3 protein: CASSLGTSGSAGGELFF. CDR3 DNA: TGTGCCAGCAGCTTAGGGACTAGCGGGAGCGCGGGCGGGGAGCTGTTTTTT.

This CDR3 reads CAWSGTGRNNEQFF. In DNA, the CDR3 is TGTGCCTGGAGTGGTACCGGGAGAAATAATGAGCAGTTCTTC. V gene TRBV30 combines with J gene TRBJ2-1, with D maybe TRBD2 (6 bases). The CDR3 is 14 residues long. In germline, CDR1 is GTSNPN, CDR2 SVGIG (reference sequence). V lost 1 base and J lost 7, with 14 bases in between. Looking up the rest from reference TRBV30 and TRBJ2-1 gives the full variable domain: SQTIHQWPATLVQPVGSPLSLECTVEGTSNPNLYWYRQAAGRGLQLLFYSVGIGQISSEVPQNLSASRPQDRQFILSSKKLLLSDSGFYLCAWSGTGRNNEQFFGPGTRLTVL.